The clone carrying this T cell receptor beta chain was seen a few times. The antigen remains undetermined. Presence of unique molecular identifiers characterized the TCR beta cDNA libraries. Yield was about 500,000 cDNA molecules from 1 to 10 million T cells. Each CDR3 protein is one row after TCRdb ran MiXCR on the PCR reads. The sample carries around 200,000 distinct CDR3 sequences, about 30% recorded once. The sample belongs to a study of post-analysis software for immune sequencing data. Study as a whole: The patients showed relapsing-remitting, secondary progressive and progressive-relapsing multiple sclerosis courses. Findings of the study overall: Clustering by F measure revealed strong co-clustering among samples prepared together in one batch. About five TRBV segments were more frequent in patients than controls; TRBV5-6, TRBV5-1 and TRBV20-1 belonged to this group. Controls significantly exceeded multiple sclerosis patients in normalized Chao1 diversity.

The CDR3 has 15 residues. Trimming removed 6 bases from V and 3 bases from J; junction bases left unmatched: 5. Germline assignment: CDR1 MNHNS and CDR2 SASEGT. The chain couples TRBV6-1 to TRBJ2-1, with 10 bases fitting TRBD2. The sample comprised blood. This clonotype was sampled from a girl aged 2-17 years with multiple sclerosis. CDR3 bases: TGTGCCAGCAGCGCAACTAGCGGGAACTACAATGAGCAGTTCTTC. Its translation: CASSATSGNYNEQFF.